These 26 T cell receptor beta chains were sequenced from one sample in a study of OX40 agonist ivuxolimab in advanced cancers. Profiling relied on immunoSEQ multiplex PCR, and the TCRdb table lists in-frame clones only, not all of them. The table records 65,000 to 85,000 clones, around four fifths of them present only once. Sequences were derived from CD4+ or CD8+ T cells sorted from blood, sampled in a trial of the OX40 agonist ivuxolimab. These receptors all stem from an adult with an advanced solid tumor such as melanoma, head and neck, liver or kidney cancer.

The V and J genes are TRBV5-1 and TRBJ2-2; D remains ambiguous. Germline-derived CDR1 and CDR2 are SGHRS and YFSETQ. This CDR3 spans 15 amino acids. The ends were cut back, 2 bases at V and 4 bases at J, with 12 bases in the middle. The DNA for the CDR3 is TGCGCCAGCAGCTTATCGAACACTCTCACCGGGGAGCTGTTTTTT. Protein: CASSLSNTLTGELFF. Supplemented by reference TRBV5-1 and TRBJ2-2, the full variable domain reads KAGVTQTPRYLIKTRGQQVTLSCSPISGHRSVSWYQQTPGQGLQFLFEYFSETQRNKGNFPGRFSGRQFSNSRSEMNVSTLELGDSALYLCASSLSNTLTGELFFGEGSRLTVL.

The chain links TRBV13 to TRBJ1-4; D gene unclear. The CDR3 covers 12 residues. In germline, CDR1 is PRHDT, CDR2 FYEKMQ (reference sequence). V lost 4 bases and J 7 bases, leaving 7 bases between the germline ends. The CDR3 DNA reads TGTGCCAGCAGCTCCTACCCTGAAAAACTGTTTTTT. Translated: CASSSYPEKLFF.

This clone was recorded only once. This sequence joins TRBV30 and TRBJ2-2; the D gene is possibly TRBD1 (6 bases). Trimming pared 6 bases from V and 3 bases from J, leaving 14 bases between. The germline V gene has CDR1 GTSNPN and CDR2 SVGIG (reference sequence). The CDR3 contains 14 residues. CDR3 sequence (DNA): TGTGCCTGCCCTAGGGGGATGGACACCGGGGAGCTGTTTTTT. Translation: CACPRGMDTGELFF.

The CDR3 sequence: CASSLGDSSAEAFF. CDR3 nucleotide sequence: TGTGCCAGCAGCTTAGGTGACAGTTCGGCTGAAGCTTTCTTT. The J gene is TRBJ1-1, the V gene TRBV11-3, with TRBD1 as a possible D gene (5 bases). V was clipped by 1 base and J by 6 bases, with 12 bases between them. This CDR3 spans 14 amino acids. The germline V gene encodes CDR1 SGHNT and CDR2 YENEEA.

This sequence joins TRBV27 and TRBJ2-2, with a weak D call TRBD2 (5 bases). CDR3 length equals 15 residues. The ends were cut back, 3 bases at V and 5 bases at J, with 13 bases in the middle. Germline V lookup: CDR1 MNHEY, CDR2 SMNVEV (reference sequence). The CDR3 region has the DNA TGTGCCAGCAGTTTCCGGGGAGTCGAAACCGGGGAGCTGTTTTTT. It translates to CASSFRGVETGELFF.

The CDR3 nucleotides are TGTGCCAGCAGCTTGTCAGGGAACCTTTATAATTCACCCCTCCACTTT. Protein product: CASSLSGNLYNSPLHF. The V call is TRBV5-6, the J call TRBJ1-6; possibly TRBD1 for D (5 bases). There are 16 residues in the CDR3. The V gene's germline CDR1 is SGHDT and CDR2 YYEEEE. Deletions cut 1 base from V and 4 bases from J, with 12 bases between. Combining the CDR3 with reference TRBV5-6 and TRBJ1-6 gives the whole variable domain DAGVTQSPTHLIKTRGQQVTLRCSPKSGHDTVSWYQQALGQGPQFIFQYYEEEERQRGNFPDRFSGHQFPNYSSELNVNALLLGDSALYLCASSLSGNLYNSPLHFGNGTRLTVT.

The chain has TRBV15 and TRBJ2-1; 7 bases map to TRBD2. Unmatched junction bases numbered 7, after V lost 2 bases and J lost 3 bases. Germline V CDR1 and CDR2: LNHNV, YYDKDF (reference sequence). The CDR3 is 16 amino acids. The chain's CDR3 is CATSRTPGTNYNEQFF. In nucleotides, the CDR3 is TGTGCCACCAGCAGAACTCCCGGGACTAACTACAATGAGCAGTTCTTC.

J is TRBJ2-2 and V is TRBV10-3; 11 positions agree with TRBD1. After removal of 10 bases from V and 6 bases from J, the junction contained 7 bases not matched to a gene. The length of the CDR3 is 14 residues. Looked up from germline, CDR1 is ENHRY and CDR2 is SYGVKD. The CDR3 sequence is CATRGTGGSGELFF. The CDR3 DNA reads TGTGCCACCCGTGGGACAGGGGGTTCCGGGGAGCTGTTTTTT.

This rearrangement joins TRBV9 to TRBJ1-2, with D perhaps TRBD1 (6 bases). The germline V gene encodes CDR1 SGDLS and CDR2 YYNGEE. Trimming left V 3 bases short and J 2 bases short, with 11 bases between. The CDR3 extends over 14 amino acids. The CDR3 loop reads CASSEDTGNYGYTF. The CDR3, as DNA: TGTGCCAGCAGCGAGGACACAGGGAACTATGGCTACACCTTC.

V and J are TRBV29-1 and TRBJ2-1; 12 bases fit TRBD2. Trimming cost V 1 base and J 12 bases; bases outside gene matches: 7. The CDR3 totals 14 residues. Germline V gives CDR1 SQVTM, CDR2 ANQGSEA. The CDR3 region is CSVEGVLAGGGQFF. For the CDR3, the DNA is TGCAGCGTTGAAGGCGTACTAGCGGGGGGTGGGCAGTTCTTC.

This sequence joins TRBV7-3 and TRBJ2-3, with D possibly matching TRBD1 (5 bases). The CDR3 runs to 13 residues. CDR1 is SGHTA and CDR2 is FQGTGA in the germline V gene. Trimming left V 5 bases short and J 5 bases short, with 11 bases between. CDR3 region: CASSPQGGDTQYF. The CDR3, as DNA: TGTGCCAGCAGCCCTCAGGGCGGAGATACGCAGTATTTT.

The CDR3 bases are TGCGCCAGCAGTGACCCTACCTGGAGCTATGGCTACACCTTC. Protein: CASSDPTWSYGYTF. V is TRBV10-2 and J is TRBJ1-2; D call uncertain. Germline values: CDR1 WSHSY, CDR2 SAAADI. V lost 3 bases and J 4 bases, leaving 12 bases between the germline ends. The CDR3 covers 14 residues.

The V call is TRBV5-4, the J call TRBJ2-1, with D perhaps matching TRBD2 (6 bases). Trimming stripped 3 bases from V and 1 base from J, with 11 bases between. The germline CDR1 and CDR2 sequences are SGHNT and YYREEE (reference sequence). The CDR3 has 15 residues. This chain's CDR3 is CASSSRDFSYNEQFF. CDR3 DNA: TGTGCCAGCAGCTCGAGGGACTTTTCCTACAATGAGCAGTTCTTC.

The V gene is TRBV5-1, the J gene TRBJ2-7, with TRBD2 matching over 7 bases. This CDR3 region has 14 residues. With 0 bases clipped from V and 5 bases from J, the junction kept 5 bases outside the gene matches. Germline assignment: CDR1 SGHRS and CDR2 YFSETQ. The CDR3 region is CASSLDGGRDEQYF. CDR3 nucleotide sequence: TGCGCCAGCAGCTTGGATGGCGGGAGAGACGAGCAGTACTTC.

In its sample, this clone was seen once. J is TRBJ1-3 and V is TRBV28, with D possibly TRBD1 on 5 matching bases. Germline CDR1 MDHEN, CDR2 SYDVKM. The V and J ends lost 8 bases and 2 bases respectively, with 13 bases between them. The CDR3 loop spans 14 amino acids. For the CDR3, the DNA is TGTGCCAGCCTTCTTAACAGGCCTGGAAACACCATATATTTT. It translates to CASLLNRPGNTIYF.

The chain carries TRBV10-3 and TRBJ2-6; D not resolved. V was trimmed by 0 bases and J by 3 bases, leaving 6 bases between them. This CDR3 is built from 15 residues. The germline gives CDR1 ENHRY, CDR2 SYGVKD. CDR3 sequence reads: CAISESRIGANVLTF. The CDR3 DNA follows: TGTGCCATCAGTGAGTCAAGGATTGGGGCCAACGTCCTGACTTTC.

The chain combines TRBV19 with TRBJ2-5; TRBD2 is a possible D gene (6 bases). Between the trimmed V and J ends, which lost 3 bases and 5 bases, there was a span of 10 bases. This CDR3 has 13 amino acids. Germline V gene sequence: CDR1 LNHDA, CDR2 SQIVND (reference sequence). The CDR3 bases are TGTGCCAGTAGTATCCGGGGGTTTGAGACCCAGTACTTC. Protein sequence: CASSIRGFETQYF.

The chain is built from TRBV4-2 and TRBJ1-2; a weak D match, TRBD1 (5 bases). Between the trimmed V and J ends, which lost 0 bases and 5 bases, there was a span of 7 bases. Germline lookup yields CDR1 LGHNA and CDR2 YNFKEQ. This CDR3 has 13 residues. CDR3 sequence: CASSQDGGYGYTF. Here the CDR3 DNA reads TGTGCCAGCAGCCAAGATGGGGGGTATGGCTACACCTTC.

The V and J genes are TRBV9 and TRBJ2-6, with 9 positions matching TRBD1. The germline V gene has CDR1 SGDLS and CDR2 YYNGEE. J was trimmed by 2 bases and V by 4 bases; bases with no gene match: 13. This CDR3 has 19 residues. CDR3 in DNA: TGTGCCAGCAGCCACACACCGGGACAGGGTATGGCTGGGGCCAACGTCCTGACTTTC. Translated, it gives CASSHTPGQGMAGANVLTF.

This clone was picked up many times. This chain links TRBV5-1 with TRBJ1-5; D not resolved. Per the germline V gene, CDR1 is SGHRS and CDR2 is YFSETQ. V lost 0 bases to trimming and J lost 9 bases, with 13 bases between them. The CDR3 covers 14 residues. The CDR3 is CASSLGVDLGPQHF. CDR3 nucleotide sequence: TGCGCCAGCAGCTTGGGGGTGGATCTCGGGCCCCAGCATTTT.

This clone appeared a few times. The chain is built from TRBV19 and TRBJ1-1; 7 nucleotides align to TRBD1. The germline CDR1 and CDR2 sequences are LNHDA and SQIVND (reference sequence). J was trimmed by 12 bases and V by 10 bases; bases with no gene match: 11. CDR3 length: 11 residues. The CDR3 sequence: CANQGETETFF. For the CDR3, the DNA is TGTGCCAATCAGGGGGAGACAGAAACTTTCTTT.

This chain connects TRBV18 to TRBJ1-5; possible D gene TRBD1, 5 bases. CDR3 length: 14 residues. Between the trimmed V and J ends, which lost 3 bases and 3 bases, there was a span of 9 bases. Per germline, CDR1 KGHSH and CDR2 LQKENI. The CDR3, as DNA: TGTGCCAGCTCACCCCAGGGCAACAATCAGCCCCAGCATTTT. It specifies CASSPQGNNQPQHF. Full variable domain (missing parts from reference TRBV18 and TRBJ1-5): NAGVMQNPRHLVRRRGQEARLRCSPMKGHSHVYWYRQLPEEGLKFMVYLQKENIIDESGMPKERFSAEFPKEGPSILRIQQVVRGDSAAYFCASSPQGNNQPQHFGDGTRLSIL.

This clone was observed once. V usage is TRBV6-6 and J usage is TRBJ1-2; 7 bases are a match to TRBD1. CDR3 length: 15 amino acids. Germline V CDR1 and CDR2: MNHNY, SVGAGI (reference sequence). The V and J ends lost 2 bases and 4 bases, in that order; junction bases with no gene match: 7. The CDR3 loop is CASSYEGGGFYGYTF. CDR3 in DNA: TGTGCCAGCAGTTACGAGGGAGGGGGCTTCTATGGCTACACCTTC.

The chain has TRBV5-6 and TRBJ2-1, with a tentative D call TRBD2 (6 bases). This CDR3 is built from 17 residues. V dropped 0 bases and J dropped 5 bases, with 18 bases sitting between them. Germline V gene sequence: CDR1 SGHDT, CDR2 YYEEEE. The CDR3 here is CASSLAVGRPFDNEQFF. The CDR3 DNA reads TGTGCCAGCAGCTTGGCTGTCGGGAGACCCTTCGACAATGAGCAGTTCTTC.

The chain joins TRBV28 to TRBJ2-4; D may be TRBD1 (6 bases). The CDR3 is 19 residues long. CDR1 MDHEN and CDR2 SYDVKM come from the germline V gene. V was trimmed by 3 bases and J by 0 bases, leaving 21 bases between them. Here the CDR3 reads CASSLPISGTTIAKNIQYF. CDR3 DNA sequence: TGTGCCAGCAGTTTGCCAATTTCCGGGACAACTATAGCCAAAAACATTCAGTACTTC.

The DNA for the CDR3 is TGTGCCAGCAGTTACTCGACTAGCGGGAAACTTAATACGCAGTATTTT. It translates to CASSYSTSGKLNTQYF. This chain connects TRBV6-5 to TRBJ2-3; 11 bases match TRBD2. The V gene end was trimmed by 0 bases and the J gene end by 7 bases; junction bases not matched to a gene: 6. CDR1 MNHEY and CDR2 SVGAGI come from the germline V gene. CDR3 size: 16 residues.